The sequence of this TCR beta chain was determined in a study of CD8+ T cells in alopecia areata. There are a few counts of this clone. Genes and germline are mouse. The read is 4 residues too short to cover the CDR3 end, so that end is filled in from the germline J gene. The CDR3 has 15 residues. Germline loops: CDR1 FNHDT, CDR2 SITEND (reference sequence). J was trimmed by 3 bases and V by 5 bases; bases with no gene match: 3. The authors extracted RNA and reverse transcribed it into cDNA as the sequencing template. Generated by immunoSEQ multiplex PCR, the TCRdb table keeps only in-frame clones and is missing some. Recorded here are over 100,000 clones, with no singletons, and the ten leading clones hold around a fifth.

The sequenced sample consisted of lesional skin. The sequence was obtained from a C3H/HeJ mouse with alopecia areata. The strain bears MHC haplotype H2-k. The gene calls are TRBV19 and TRBJ2-3; 13 bases fit TRBD2. The CDR3 protein is CASRDWGGAAETLYF. The sequenced CDR3 bases are TGTGCCAGCAGGGACTGGGGGGGCGCGGCAGAA.